This TCR beta chain appears in the sequencing data of a study of T cell repertoires in cytomegalovirus infection (dated by TCRdb to between 2019 and 2020). Study-wide context: Because public TCR beta signatures pointed to carriage of CMV infection together with the matching HLA type, the HLA type of each donor mattered for the analysis.

There are many counts of this clonotype. The clone's antigen remains unknown. No quality values exist for individual bases; no much larger clone is one base distant. Study-level results and caveats: The ex vivo response was dominated by HLA-C-restricted CMV-specific TCR beta clonotypes, which also provided the single most frequent clonotype in two of eight donors. In both this cohort and an independent cohort of several hundred donors, the cumulative frequency of public TCR beta family members distinguished carriers of CMV infection plus the relevant HLA type.

The sample was run on an Illumina HiSeq 1500. The raw public reads went through TCRdb reprocessing: fastp at Q25, MiXCR clone calling, in-frame beta chains kept. Entries are consolidated by CDR3 protein sequence, retaining the most common genes and DNA. The sample contains approximately 630,000 distinct CDR3 sequences, 20% to 25% of them found a single time. Roughly 8% of the sample rests with the top ten. Trimmed from V: 7 bases; trimmed from J: 3 bases; junction bases lacking a gene match: 9. The CDR3, cysteine through phenylalanine, is 17 amino acids long. CDR3 DNA only is kept here, 51 bases in frame from base 1. CDR1 and CDR2 were assigned from the germline V gene as MNHEY and SVGAGI.

The sequence derives from a human donor in good health (CMV status not recorded). Some clones in this sample may be carry-over from other donors' samples. The sample consisted of CD8+ T cells from PBMCs. The V and J genes are TRBV6-5 and TRBJ2-2, with 12 bases aligning to TRBD2. This receptor has the CDR3 CASTLLAGGPDTGELFF. In nucleotide form, the sequence is TGTGCCAGCACCCTACTAGCGGGGGGCCCTGACACCGGGGAGCTGTTTTTT.